This T cell receptor beta chain emerged from a study of blood T cell repertoires in COVID-19. CDR3 size: 14 residues. Per the germline V gene, CDR1 is SQVTM and CDR2 is ANQGSEA. The V and J ends lost 4 bases and 8 bases, in that order; junction bases with no gene match: 9. Participants' own reports of clinical history determined their cohort assignment. Assay used: immunoSEQ multiplex PCR; TCRdb lists only in-frame clones, some missing. Seen here are approximately 260,000 clones, approximately 90% observed once, and the top ten hold 1% to 1.5%. Sequenced input: PBMCs or T cells enriched from blood (not recorded which). The receptor comes from a woman between 40 and 55 years old with acute COVID-19. The V and J genes are TRBV29-1 and TRBJ1-2, with 11 bases matching TRBD1. CDR3 amino acids: CSVAFGTGGSGYTF. CDR3 DNA: TGCAGCGTTGCATTCGGGACAGGGGGTTCCGGCTACACCTTC. The full variable domain, completed using reference TRBV29-1 and TRBJ1-2, is SAVISQKPSRDICQRGTSLTIQCQVDSQVTMMFWYRQQPGQSLTLIATANQGSEATYESGFVIDKFPISRPNLTFSTLTVSNMSPEDSSIYLCSVAFGTGGSGYTFGSGTRLTVV.